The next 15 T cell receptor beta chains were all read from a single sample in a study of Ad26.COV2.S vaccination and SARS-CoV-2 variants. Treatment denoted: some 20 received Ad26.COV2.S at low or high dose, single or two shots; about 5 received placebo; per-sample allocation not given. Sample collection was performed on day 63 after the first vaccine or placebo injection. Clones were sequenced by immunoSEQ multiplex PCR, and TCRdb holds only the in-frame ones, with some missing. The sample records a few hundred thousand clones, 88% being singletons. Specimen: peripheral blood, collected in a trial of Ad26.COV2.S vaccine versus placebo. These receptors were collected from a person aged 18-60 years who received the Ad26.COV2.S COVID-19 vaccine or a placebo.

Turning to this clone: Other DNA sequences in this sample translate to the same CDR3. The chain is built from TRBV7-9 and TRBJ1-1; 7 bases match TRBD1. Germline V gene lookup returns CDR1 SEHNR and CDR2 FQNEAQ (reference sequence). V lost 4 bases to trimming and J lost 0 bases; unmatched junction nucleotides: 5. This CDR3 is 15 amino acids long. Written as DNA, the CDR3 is TGTGCCAGCAGCTCCAGGACAGGTATGAACACTGAAGCTTTCTTT. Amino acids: CASSSRTGMNTEAFF.

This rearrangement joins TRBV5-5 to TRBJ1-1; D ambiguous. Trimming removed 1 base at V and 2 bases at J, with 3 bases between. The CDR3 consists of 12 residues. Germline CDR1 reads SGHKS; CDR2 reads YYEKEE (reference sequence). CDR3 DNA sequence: TGTGCCAGCAGCTTGTTCAACACTGAAGCTTTCTTT. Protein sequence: CASSLFNTEAFF.

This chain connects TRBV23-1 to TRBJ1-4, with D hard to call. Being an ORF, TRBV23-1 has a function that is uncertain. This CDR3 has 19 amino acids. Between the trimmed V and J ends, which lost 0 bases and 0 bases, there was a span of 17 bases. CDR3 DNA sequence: TGCGCCAGCAGTCAATCGATTGTGTCCCACCCTGCAACTAATGAAAAACTGTTTTTT. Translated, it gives CASSQSIVSHPATNEKLFF.

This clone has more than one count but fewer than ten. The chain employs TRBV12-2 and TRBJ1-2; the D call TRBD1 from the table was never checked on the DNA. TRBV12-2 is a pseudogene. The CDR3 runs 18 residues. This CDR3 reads CASRSKDTLANSAYGYTF. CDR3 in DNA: TGTGCAAGTCGCTCTAAGGACACTCTCGCCAACTCGGCTTACGGCTACACCTTC.

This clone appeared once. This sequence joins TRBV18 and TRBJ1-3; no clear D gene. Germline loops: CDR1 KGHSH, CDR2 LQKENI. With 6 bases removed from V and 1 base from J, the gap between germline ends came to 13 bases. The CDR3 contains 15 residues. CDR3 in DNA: TGTGCCAGCTCTCCGTGGGAGGGTTCTGGAAACACCATATATTTT. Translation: CASSPWEGSGNTIYF.

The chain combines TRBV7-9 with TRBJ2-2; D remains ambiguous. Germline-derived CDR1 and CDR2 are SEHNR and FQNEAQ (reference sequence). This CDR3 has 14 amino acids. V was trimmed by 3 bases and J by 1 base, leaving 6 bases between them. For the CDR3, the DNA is TGTGCCAGCAGCTTCCCAGGGAACACCGGGGAGCTGTTTTTT. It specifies CASSFPGNTGELFF.

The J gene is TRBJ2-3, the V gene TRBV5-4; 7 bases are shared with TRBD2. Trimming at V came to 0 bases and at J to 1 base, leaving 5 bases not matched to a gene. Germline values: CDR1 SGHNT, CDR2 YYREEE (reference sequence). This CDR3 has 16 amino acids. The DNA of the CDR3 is TGTGCCAGCAGCTTGGGTATCCGGGGGGGCACAGATACGCAGTATTTT. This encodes CASSLGIRGGTDTQYF.

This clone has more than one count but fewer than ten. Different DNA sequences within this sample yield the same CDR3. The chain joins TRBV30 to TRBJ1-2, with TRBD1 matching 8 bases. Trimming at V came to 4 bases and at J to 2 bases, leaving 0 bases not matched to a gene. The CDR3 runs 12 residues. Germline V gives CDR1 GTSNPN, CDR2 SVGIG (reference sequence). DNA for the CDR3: TGTGCCTGGACAGGGGGCAACTATGGCTACACCTTC. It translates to CAWTGGNYGYTF.

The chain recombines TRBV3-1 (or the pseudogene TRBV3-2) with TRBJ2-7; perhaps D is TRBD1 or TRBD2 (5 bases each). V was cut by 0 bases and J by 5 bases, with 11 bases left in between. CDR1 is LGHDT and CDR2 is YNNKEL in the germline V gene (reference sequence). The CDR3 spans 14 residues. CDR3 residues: CASSQEVGVHEQYF. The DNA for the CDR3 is TGTGCCAGCAGCCAAGAAGTGGGGGTCCACGAGCAGTACTTC.

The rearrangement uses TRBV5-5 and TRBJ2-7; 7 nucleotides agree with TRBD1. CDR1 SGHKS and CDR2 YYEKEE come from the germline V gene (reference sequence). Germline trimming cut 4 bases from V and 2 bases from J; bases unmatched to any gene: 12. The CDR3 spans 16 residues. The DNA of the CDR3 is TGTGCCAGCAGCACAGGACCAGGGGGTTCGACCTACGAGCAGTACTTC. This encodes CASSTGPGGSTYEQYF. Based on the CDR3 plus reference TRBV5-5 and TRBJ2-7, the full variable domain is DAGVTQSPTHLIKTRGQQVTLRCSPISGHKSVSWYQQVLGQGPQFIFQYYEKEERGRGNFPDRFSARQFPNYSSELNVNALLLGDSALYLCASSTGPGGSTYEQYFGPGTRLTVT.

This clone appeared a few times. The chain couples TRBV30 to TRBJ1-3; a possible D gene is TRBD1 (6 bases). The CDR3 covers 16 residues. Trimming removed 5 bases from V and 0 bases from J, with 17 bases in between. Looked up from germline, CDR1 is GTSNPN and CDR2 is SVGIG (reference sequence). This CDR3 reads CAWGRGLTHSGNTIYF. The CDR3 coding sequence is TGTGCCTGGGGTAGGGGGTTAACGCACTCTGGAAACACCATATATTTT.

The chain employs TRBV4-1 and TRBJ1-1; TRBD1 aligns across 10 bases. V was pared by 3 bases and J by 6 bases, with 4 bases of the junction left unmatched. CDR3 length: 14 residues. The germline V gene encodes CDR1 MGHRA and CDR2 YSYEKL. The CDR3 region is CASSQTGGRAEAFF. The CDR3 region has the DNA TGCGCCAGCAGCCAGACAGGGGGCAGGGCTGAAGCTTTCTTT.

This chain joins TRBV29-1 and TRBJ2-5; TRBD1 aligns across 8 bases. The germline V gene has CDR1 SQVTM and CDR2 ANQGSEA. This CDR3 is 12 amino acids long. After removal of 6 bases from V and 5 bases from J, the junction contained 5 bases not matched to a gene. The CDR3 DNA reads TGCAGCGTCGGACAGGGCCGTGAGACCCAGTACTTC. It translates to CSVGQGRETQYF.

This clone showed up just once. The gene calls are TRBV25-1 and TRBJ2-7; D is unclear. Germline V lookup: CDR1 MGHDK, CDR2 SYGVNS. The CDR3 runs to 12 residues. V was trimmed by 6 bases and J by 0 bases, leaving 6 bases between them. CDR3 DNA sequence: TGTGCCAGCAGCACTGGCTCCTACGAGCAGTACTTC. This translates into CASSTGSYEQYF.

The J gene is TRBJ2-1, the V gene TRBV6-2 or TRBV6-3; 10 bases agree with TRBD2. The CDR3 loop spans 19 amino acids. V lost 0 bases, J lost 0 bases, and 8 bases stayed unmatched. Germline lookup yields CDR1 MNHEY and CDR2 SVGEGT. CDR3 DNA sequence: TGTGCCAGCAGTTACTCGGGACTAGCGCGTGCAGACTCCTACAATGAGCAGTTCTTC. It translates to CASSYSGLARADSYNEQFF.